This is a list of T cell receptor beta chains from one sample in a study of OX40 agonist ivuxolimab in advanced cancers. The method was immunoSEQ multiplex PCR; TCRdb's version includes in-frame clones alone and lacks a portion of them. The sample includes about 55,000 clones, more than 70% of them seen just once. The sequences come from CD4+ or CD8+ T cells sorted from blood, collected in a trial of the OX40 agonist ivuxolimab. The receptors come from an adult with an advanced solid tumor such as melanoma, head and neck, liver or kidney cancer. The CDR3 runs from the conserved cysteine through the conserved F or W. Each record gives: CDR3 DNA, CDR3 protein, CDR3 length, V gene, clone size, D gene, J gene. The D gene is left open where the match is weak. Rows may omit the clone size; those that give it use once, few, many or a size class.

TGCGCCAGCAGCCAAGTAACCGGGACAGCGTTCGTCTACGAGCAGTACTTC CASSQVTGTAFVYEQYF 17 TRBV4-1 . TRBD1 TRBJ2-7
TGTGCCAGCAGTTTTGTCAGCGCCTCTGGAAACACCATATATTTT CASSFVSASGNTIYF 15 TRBV28 . . TRBJ1-3
TGTGCCAGCAGTTCCGGACAGACGACTGAAGCTTTCTTT CASSSGQTTEAFF 13 TRBV28 few . TRBJ1-1
TGTGCCAGCAGCTTGGAGGGACATATACCTGGAAACACCATATATTTT CASSLEGHIPGNTIYF 16 TRBV5-4 . . TRBJ1-3
TGTGCCATCAGAGACAGGGCCGGTGGGCAGTTCTTC CAIRDRAGGQFF 12 TRBV10-3 . TRBD1 TRBJ2-1
TGTGCCAGCAGCCAGACAGGGGGCATTGGCTACACCTTC CASSQTGGIGYTF 13 TRBV7-6 . TRBD1 TRBJ1-2
TGTGCCACCAGGTCCACAGGTAGCTCTGGGGCCAACGTCCTGACTTTC CATRSTGSSGANVLTF 16 TRBV15 . . TRBJ2-6
TGTGCCAGCAGTTACCCCGGACTAGCGGGAGGGCATGAGCAGTTCTTC CASSYPGLAGGHEQFF 16 TRBV6-5 once TRBD2 TRBJ2-1
TGTGCCGCGGAGGGTGGATCCTACGAGCAGTACTTC CAAEGGSYEQYF 12 TRBV6-1 . . TRBJ2-7
TGTGCCAGCAGCTCCAGCTATACTAGGGGCGATACGCAGTATTTT CASSSSYTRGDTQYF 15 TRBV7-2 . . TRBJ2-3
TGTGCCAGCAGCCAACTAGCGGGATTCTACAATGAGCAGTTCTTC CASSQLAGFYNEQFF 15 TRBV7-2 . TRBD2 TRBJ2-1
TGTGCCAGCAGCGAGGCTCTGCTTGGGGGGACCCAGTACTTC CASSEALLGGTQYF 14 TRBV9 . . TRBJ2-5
TGCGCCAGCAGCCCGGGATCGCCTGGGGCCAACGTCCTGACTTTC CASSPGSPGANVLTF 15 TRBV5-1 . . TRBJ2-6
TGTGCCAGTATGGGGACAGGGGGCTTCTACGAGCAGTACTTC CASMGTGGFYEQYF 14 TRBV19 . TRBD1 TRBJ2-7
TGTGCCAGCAGCTCTGACCTTGGGGTTTTTTTAGGGGAAGCTTTCTTT CASSSDLGVFLGEAFF 16 TRBV5-6 . . TRBJ1-1
TGTGCCAGCAGTTCTCCGGGACTAGCGGACGATCGGTACGAGCAGTACTTC CASSSPGLADDRYEQYF 17 TRBV27 . TRBD2 TRBJ2-7
TGTGCCAGCAGTTCCTTGGCTGAAAAACTGTTTTTT CASSSLAEKLFF 12 TRBV28 once . TRBJ1-4
TGTGCCAGCTCACCACCAAGTAGCGGGATGGCTACGCAGTATTTT CASSPPSSGMATQYF 15 TRBV18 few TRBD2 TRBJ2-3